A selection of T cell receptor beta chains follows, all from one sample in a study of molecular identifiers for immune sequencing clone quantification. One entry per CDR3 protein results from TCRdb running MiXCR on the PCR reads. This table holds under 600,000 distinct CDR3 sequences, around 25% found once. The sample comprised naive CD8+ T cells from blood, with Jurkat cell RNA spiked in. Receptors originate from a human donor in good health. Some libraries in this study had Jurkat cell RNA spiked in. Each CDR3 is given with its conserved first and last residue. D genes are given only for firm matches. The size field is filled for only some rows; it gives once, few, many or a size class.

CDR3 length	J gene	V gene	clone size	D gene	CDR3 DNA	CDR3 protein
14	TRBJ2-5	TRBV9	NA	NA	TGTGCCAGCAGCGTAGATCCGGGCGGGGAGACCCAGTACTTC	CASSVDPGGETQYF
17	TRBJ2-7	TRBV27	NA	TRBD2	TGTGCCAGCAAGGAGGGACTAGCGGGAGAGGTTTCCTACGAGCAGTACTTC	CASKEGLAGEVSYEQYF
14	TRBJ1-1	TRBV9	few	NA	TGTGCCAGCAGCGTAGTGGGGGGAGGGACTGAAGCTTTCTTT	CASSVVGGGTEAFF
13	TRBJ2-2	TRBV7-9	many	NA	TGTGCCAGCAGCCCGCCCAGTCATGAGGAGCTGTTTTTT	CASSPPSHEELFF
16	TRBJ2-5	TRBV6-5	few	TRBD1	TGTGCCAGCAGTTACTCCGCGACAGGGACCCAAGAGACCCAGTACTTC	CASSYSATGTQETQYF
17	TRBJ1-1	TRBV12-3/TRBV12-4	NA	NA	TGTGCCAGCAGTTTAATGGGCCAAGGAGTATGGAACACTGAAGCTTTCTTT	CASSLMGQGVWNTEAFF
15	TRBJ1-5	TRBV4-3	few	TRBD1	TGCGCCAGCAGCCTCACGACAGGGGAAGGTCAGCCCCAGCATTTT	CASSLTTGEGQPQHF
17	TRBJ2-1	TRBV19	NA	TRBD2	TGTGCCAGTAGTACCCTAGCGGGGGGGCCGTCCTACAATGAGCAGTTCTTC	CASSTLAGGPSYNEQFF
16	TRBJ2-2	TRBV7-2	NA	NA	TGTGCCAGCACCAGTCAGGGACACACGAACACCGGGGAGCTGTTTTTT	CASTSQGHTNTGELFF
17	TRBJ2-5	TRBV9	NA	NA	TGTGCCAGCAGCGTCTCTACCATTGGACAATCTCAAGAGACCCAGTACTTC	CASSVSTIGQSQETQYF
15	TRBJ2-5	TRBV13	few	NA	TGTGCCAGCAGCTTGTTGAGTTACAGACAAGAGACCCAGTACTTC	CASSLLSYRQETQYF
15	TRBJ2-3	TRBV18	NA	NA	TGTGCCAGCTCACCGCAGGACTGGGGGACAGATACGCAGTATTTT	CASSPQDWGTDTQYF
15	TRBJ1-4	TRBV20-1	few	NA	TGCAGTGCTAGAGACGAGGCCCCAACTAATGAAAAACTGTTTTTT	CSARDEAPTNEKLFF
14	TRBJ1-1	TRBV27	few	TRBD1	TGTGCCAGCAGTTTCGGCAGGGGGCGAACTGAAGCTTTCTTT	CASSFGRGRTEAFF
15	TRBJ2-7	TRBV27	NA	TRBD2	TGTGCCAGCAGTTTATATGCAGCGGGAGGGAGCGAGCAGTACTTC	CASSLYAAGGSEQYF
11	TRBJ2-7	TRBV6-2/TRBV6-3	NA	NA	TGTGCCAGCAGCCCGGGGGGCGGGCAGTACTTC	CASSPGGGQYF
19	TRBJ1-2	TRBV4-3	NA	NA	TGCGCCAGCAGCCAAGATCCATCTTCCGGGACATGGTCATTGTGGGGCTACACCTTC	CASSQDPSSGTWSLWGYTF
15	TRBJ2-7	TRBV27	many	TRBD2	TGTGCCAGCAGTTTATCGGCGAGCGGGGGCTACGAGCAGTACTTC	CASSLSASGGYEQYF
15	TRBJ2-7	TRBV28	many	NA	TGTGCCAGCAGTTTCCGGGGCATCCTATTTGACGAGCAGTACTTC	CASSFRGILFDEQYF
14	TRBJ2-7	TRBV11-2	many	TRBD2	TGTGCCAGCAGCTCGGGACTAGCGGGTTTCGAGCAGTACTTC	CASSSGLAGFEQYF
14	TRBJ2-1	TRBV28	many	NA	TGTGCCAGCAGTTTTAAGAGCTCCTACAATGAGCAGTTCTTC	CASSFKSSYNEQFF
14	TRBJ2-5	TRBV12-3/TRBV12-4	few	NA	TGTGCCAGCAGCATAAAGGGGGGCCAAGAGACCCAGTACTTC	CASSIKGGQETQYF